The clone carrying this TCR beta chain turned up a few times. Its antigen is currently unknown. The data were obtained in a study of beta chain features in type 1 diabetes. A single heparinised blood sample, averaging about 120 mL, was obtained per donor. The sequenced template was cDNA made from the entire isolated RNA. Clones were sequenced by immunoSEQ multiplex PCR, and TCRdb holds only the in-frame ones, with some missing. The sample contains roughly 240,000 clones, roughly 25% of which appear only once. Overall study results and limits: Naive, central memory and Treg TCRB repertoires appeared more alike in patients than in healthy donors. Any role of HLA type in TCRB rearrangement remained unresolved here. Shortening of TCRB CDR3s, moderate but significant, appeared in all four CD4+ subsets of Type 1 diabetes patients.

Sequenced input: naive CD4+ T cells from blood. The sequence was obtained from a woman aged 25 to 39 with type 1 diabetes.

The CDR3 DNA sequence: TGCGCCAGCAGACTACCGGGACATAATGAAAAACTGTTTTTT. Its protein is CASRLPGHNEKLFF. The chain is built from TRBV23-1 and TRBJ1-4; a possible D gene is TRBD1 (6 bases). TRBV23-1 belongs to the ORF category, with a function that is uncertain. Trimming cost V 6 bases and J 4 bases, with 12 bases left between them. The CDR3 spans 14 residues.